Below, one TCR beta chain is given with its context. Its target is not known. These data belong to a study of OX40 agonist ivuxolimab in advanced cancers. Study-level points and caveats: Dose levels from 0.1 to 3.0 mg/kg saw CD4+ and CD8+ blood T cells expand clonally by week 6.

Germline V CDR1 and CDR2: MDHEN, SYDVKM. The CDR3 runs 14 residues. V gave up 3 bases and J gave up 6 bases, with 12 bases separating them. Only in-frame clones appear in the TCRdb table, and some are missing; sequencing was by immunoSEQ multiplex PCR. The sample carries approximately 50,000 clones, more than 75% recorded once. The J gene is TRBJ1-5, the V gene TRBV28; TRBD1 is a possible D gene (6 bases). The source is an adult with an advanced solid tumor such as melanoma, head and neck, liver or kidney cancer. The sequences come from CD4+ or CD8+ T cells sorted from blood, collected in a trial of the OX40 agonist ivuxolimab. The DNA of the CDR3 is TGTGCCAGCAGTTTGGGGGGGCGCATTCAGCCCCAGCATTTT. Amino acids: CASSLGGRIQPQHF.